These T cell receptor beta chains were read from a single sample in a study of PD-1 blockade in classical Hodgkin lymphoma. The data were produced by immunoSEQ multiplex PCR, yet TCRdb's version contains in-frame clones alone and is incomplete. In the table there are approximately 43,000 clones, around 87% of which are singletons. The sequencing here drew on peripheral blood mononuclear cells (PBMCs), taken before the second cycle of nivolumab. Receptors were obtained from a human donor with classical Hodgkin lymphoma. The conserved cysteine and the conserved F or W are not part of the CDR3 here. The order of the fields is CDR3 protein, V gene, J gene.

CDR3aa: ASSGTSSAEQF; v_gene: TRBV2; j_gene: TRBJ2-1
CDR3aa: ASSQDLGALGEKLF; v_gene: TRBV4-1; j_gene: TRBJ1-4
CDR3aa: ASSPMAEINTGELF; v_gene: TRBV18; j_gene: TRBJ2-2
CDR3aa: ASSYSGTGSYEQY; v_gene: TRBV6-6; j_gene: TRBJ2-7
CDR3aa: ASSLDAGQGSYEQF; v_gene: TRBV7-2; j_gene: TRBJ2-1
CDR3aa: ASSLRTPTYEQY; v_gene: TRBV7-8; j_gene: TRBJ2-7
CDR3aa: ASSLGGYQPQH; v_gene: TRBV5-1; j_gene: TRBJ1-5
CDR3aa: ASSAYEGIGAF; v_gene: TRBV6-5; j_gene: TRBJ1-1
CDR3aa: ASSVGGARGNTIY; v_gene: TRBV9; j_gene: TRBJ1-3
CDR3aa: ASSSLQGLFNYGYT; v_gene: TRBV27; j_gene: TRBJ1-2
CDR3aa: ASSSAGQGYGYT; v_gene: TRBV6-5; j_gene: TRBJ1-2
CDR3aa: ASSRAQSSYEQY; v_gene: TRBV27; j_gene: TRBJ2-7